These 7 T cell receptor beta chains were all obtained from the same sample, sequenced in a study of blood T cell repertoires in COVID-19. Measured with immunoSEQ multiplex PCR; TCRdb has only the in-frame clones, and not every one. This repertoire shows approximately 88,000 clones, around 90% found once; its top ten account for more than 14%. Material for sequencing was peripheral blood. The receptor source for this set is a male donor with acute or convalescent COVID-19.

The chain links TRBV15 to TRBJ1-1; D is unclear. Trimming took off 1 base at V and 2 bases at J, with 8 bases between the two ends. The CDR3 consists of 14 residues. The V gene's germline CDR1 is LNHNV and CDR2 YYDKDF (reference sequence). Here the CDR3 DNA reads TGTGCCACCAGCAGAGTTGGCAGTAACACTGAAGCTTTCTTT. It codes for CATSRVGSNTEAFF.

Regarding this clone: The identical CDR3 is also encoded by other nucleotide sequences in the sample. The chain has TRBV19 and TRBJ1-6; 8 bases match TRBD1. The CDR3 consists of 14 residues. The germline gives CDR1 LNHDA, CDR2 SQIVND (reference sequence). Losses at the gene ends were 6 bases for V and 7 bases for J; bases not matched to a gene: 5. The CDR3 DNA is TGTGCCAGTAGCCCCCGGGACAGGAATTCACCCCTCCACTTT. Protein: CASSPRDRNSPLHF.

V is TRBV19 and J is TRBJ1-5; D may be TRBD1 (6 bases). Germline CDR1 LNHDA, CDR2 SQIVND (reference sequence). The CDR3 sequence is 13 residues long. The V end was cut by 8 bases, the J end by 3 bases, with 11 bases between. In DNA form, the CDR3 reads TGTGCCAGTGGAACAGGGCTCAATCAGCCCCAGCATTTT. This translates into CASGTGLNQPQHF.

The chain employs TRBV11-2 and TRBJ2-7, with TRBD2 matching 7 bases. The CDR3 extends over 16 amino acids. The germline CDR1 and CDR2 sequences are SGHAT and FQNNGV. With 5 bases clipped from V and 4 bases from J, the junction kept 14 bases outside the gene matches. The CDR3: CASSPRRGSGVYEQYF. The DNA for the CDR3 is TGTGCCAGCAGCCCCCGGCGGGGGTCAGGAGTTTACGAGCAGTACTTC.

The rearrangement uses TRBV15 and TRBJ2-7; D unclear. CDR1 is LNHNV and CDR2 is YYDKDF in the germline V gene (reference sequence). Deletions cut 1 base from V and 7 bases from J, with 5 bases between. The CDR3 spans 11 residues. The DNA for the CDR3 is TGTGCCACCAGCAGAGGGCAGGAGCAGTACTTC. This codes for CATSRGQEQYF.

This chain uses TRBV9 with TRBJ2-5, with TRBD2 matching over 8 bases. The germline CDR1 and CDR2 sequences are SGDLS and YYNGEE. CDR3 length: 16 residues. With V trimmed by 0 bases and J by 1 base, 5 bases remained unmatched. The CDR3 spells CASSVALAETQETQYF. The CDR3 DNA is TGTGCCAGCAGCGTAGCACTAGCGGAAACCCAAGAGACCCAGTACTTC. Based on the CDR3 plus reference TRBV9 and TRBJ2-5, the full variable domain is DSGVTQTPKHLITATGQRVTLRCSPRSGDLSVYWYQQSLDQGLQFLIQYYNGEERAKGNILERFSAQQFPDLHSELNLSSLELGDSALYFCASSVALAETQETQYFGPGTRLLVL.

For the CDR3, the DNA is TGTGCCAGCAGCATGCGACATGCAGGGTCCTCCTACGAGCAGTACTTC. Residues: CASSMRHAGSSYEQYF. This chain joins TRBV7-9 and TRBJ2-7, with D maybe TRBD1 (5 bases). Germline values: CDR1 SEHNR, CDR2 FQNEAQ (reference sequence). CDR3 length: 16 residues. The V and J ends lost 5 bases and 0 bases respectively, with 17 bases between them. The whole variable domain, remainder taken from reference TRBV7-9 and TRBJ2-7, is DTGVSQNPRHKITKRGQNVTFRCDPISEHNRLYWYRQTLGQGPEFLTYFQNEAQLEKSRLLSDRFSAERPKGSFSTLEIQRTEQGDSAMYLCASSMRHAGSSYEQYFGPGTRLTVT.